This T cell receptor beta chain was captured by sequencing in a study of blood T cell repertoires in COVID-19. Background on the study: The origin of the acute and convalescent COVID-19 samples was the United States, Italy and Spain. PBMCs, B-cell-depleted T cells, or T cells were the source of the cDNA or gDNA that made up the material.

CDR1 LNHDA and CDR2 SQIVND come from the germline V gene (reference sequence). The CDR3 totals 13 residues. Trimming shortened V by 2 bases and J by 5 bases, and 7 bases separated the two germline ends. Authors' processing steps: The assay estimated nucleated cells by amplifying reference gene primers. TCRdb's table, derived via immunoSEQ multiplex PCR, lists solely in-frame clones and lacks some. V and J calls plus clone size are reproduced from that table; the DNA served to infer D and trimming. Seen here are about 180,000 clones, about 90% observed once, and the top ten hold 20%. The sequencing input was peripheral blood. This receptor was taken from a man aged 70 or older with active or convalescent COVID-19. The rearrangement uses TRBV19 and TRBJ1-5; D gene unclear. This CDR3 reads CASSINGDQPQHF. CDR3 sequence (DNA): TGTGCCAGTAGTATAAACGGGGATCAGCCCCAGCATTTT.